This T cell receptor (beta chain) comes out of a study of cytomegalovirus exposure and HLA in healthy donors. Study-wide background: Out of 300 to 500 genotyped donors, 81% belonged to the Caucasian-associated ancestry cluster. General study points: In a later analysis, the majority of CMV-associated beta chains seemingly showed HLA restriction. V- and J-gene trimming in TCR beta was tied to a missense DCLRE1C variant by an analysis performed later. Reports showed the classifier diagnosing cytomegalovirus status with high specificity and sensitivity.

Turning to this clone: Its antigen is unidentified.

This CDR3 comprises 16 residues. Germline CDR1 SGHVS, CDR2 FQNEAQ. The V segment lost 3 bases and the J segment 5 bases; nucleotides outside the gene matches: 9. The PCR ran on 60 Vbeta and 13 Jbeta primers. Only in-frame clones appear in the TCRdb table, and some are missing; sequencing was by immunoSEQ multiplex PCR. The sample shows 140,000 to 150,000 clones, approximately 63% of them seen only once. The chain recombines TRBV7-8 with TRBJ1-4; 7 bases fit TRBD1. The source material was PBMCs. The clonotype originates from a woman aged 55-70 years in good health and CMV-seropositive. CDR3 region: CASSFIQGGENEKLFF. Written as DNA, the CDR3 is TGTGCCAGCAGCTTCATCCAGGGGGGAGAAAATGAAAAACTGTTTTTT.